This T cell receptor (beta chain) stems from a study of T cell changes during pregnancy in multiple sclerosis (dated by TCRdb to about 2019). General notes on the study: In women with multiple sclerosis, the researchers looked at how the T cell repertoire shifted as pregnancy progressed.

The protocol used for the library was the immunoSEQ multiplex PCR assay. Entries here come from immuneACCESS through TCRdb and include only in-frame sequences with V and J called. Some clones fail to appear in such tables; in the studies checked, an unresolved V gene covers under half of the shortfall, and the cause of the remainder is unknown. The sample contains tens of thousands of clones, less than 90% of them found a single time. Clones ranked in the top ten supply around 0.38% of the sample. To note about this clone: Its antigen specificity is not known. Per-base qualities were not stored, and no clone one base away is much larger.

Via the germline V gene, CDR1 is ENHRY and CDR2 SYGVKD. V ends up 10 bases short and J 3 bases short, with an unmatched junction base count of 10. Counted from cysteine to phenylalanine, this CDR3 has 14 amino acids. Kept here is only the CDR3 DNA, which spans 42 bases and is read in frame from base 1. The source is a female donor with multiple sclerosis, enrolled in a pregnancy study. Recombination linked TRBV10-3 to TRBJ1-2, and 8 junction bases match TRBD1. The sample consisted of CD4+ T cells from peripheral blood mononuclear cells, taken in the third trimester of pregnancy. DNA sequence: TGTGCCACGAAGGACAGGGCGGCGGACTATGGCTACACCTTC. It translates to CATKDRAADYGYTF.